What follows are 30 T cell receptor beta chains derived from one specimen sequenced in a study of T cells in Graves' hyperthyroidism and ophthalmopathy. Amplified regions were TCR beta CDR3 sequences from RNA transcripts. First-round RT-PCR targeting the TCR CDR3 was performed with the HTBI primer set. Each CDR3 protein is one row after TCRdb ran MiXCR on the multiplex PCR reads. The sample lists 450,000 to 600,000 distinct CDR3 sequences; less than 15% were seen once. The sample taken for sequencing was blood. The receptors were sampled from a woman between 40 and 55 years old with Graves' hyperthyroidism.

This clonotype was detected ten times or more. V usage is TRBV12-3 or TRBV12-4 and J usage is TRBJ2-7; D gene unclear. Trimming pared 6 bases from V and 6 bases from J, leaving 15 bases between. The CDR3 has 13 amino acids. This CDR3 is CASRSAKGPEQYF. The CDR3 DNA reads TGTGCCAGCAGGTCAGCGAAGGGCCCCGAGCAGTACTTC.

This chain connects TRBV28 to TRBJ1-3; no firm D call. This CDR3 region has 21 residues. Deletions cut 7 bases from V and 0 bases from J, with 31 bases between. Germline V CDR1 and CDR2: MDHEN, SYDVKM. The CDR3 DNA is TGTGCCAGCAAGAGGAGTTTAGTCTGGGTTGCGGATTCGCTCTCTGGAAACACCATATATTTT. Encoded protein: CASKRSLVWVADSLSGNTIYF.

With respect to this clonotype: At one of its ends the junction is not consistent with the germline gene, which may arise from a read error. V is TRBV5-1 and J is TRBJ2-7; tentatively, D is TRBD2 (7 bases). Germline V gene sequence: CDR1 SGHRS, CDR2 YFSETQ. CDR3 length: 16 residues. The DNA for the CDR3 is TGTGCCAGCAGCCCAGGGGTAGCGGGTTCCTTCTACGAGCAGTACTTC. Amino acids: CASSPGVAGSFYEQYF.

This clonotype has a count of ten or more. The chain is built from TRBV7-9 and TRBJ1-1; D perhaps matches TRBD1 (5 bases). The CDR3 is 13 amino acids. Trimming left V 4 bases short and J 1 base short, with 7 bases between. Germline V gene lookup returns CDR1 SEHNR and CDR2 FQNEAQ (reference sequence). CDR3: CASSWQGNTEAFF. CDR3 nucleotides: TGTGCCAGCAGCTGGCAGGGGAACACTGAAGCTTTCTTT.

This clonotype has ten or more counts. The rearrangement links TRBV9 to TRBJ2-5; D call uncertain. V lost 0 bases, J lost 2 bases, and 8 bases lay in between. CDR1 and CDR2 from the germline V gene are SGDLS and YYNGEE. The CDR3 totals 14 residues. In DNA, the CDR3 is TGTGCCAGCAGCGTAGACCCAGATCAAGAGACCCAGTACTTC. This codes for CASSVDPDQETQYF.

This clonotype has a handful of counts. The V call is TRBV5-5, the J call TRBJ2-7, with TRBD2 matching 10 bases. The CDR3 is 18 amino acids. CDR1 is SGHKS, CDR2 YYEKEE, per germline (reference sequence). V dropped 1 base and J dropped 4; count of bases not matched to a gene: 14. CDR3 nucleotide sequence: TGTGCCAGCAGCTTGTACTTTTTTGGGACTAGCGAAACTTACGAGCAGTACTTC. Translation gives CASSLYFFGTSETYEQYF.

This clonotype has a count of ten or more. This sequence joins TRBV2 and TRBJ2-1; D call uncertain. V lost 2 bases, J lost 4 bases, and 3 bases lay in between. CDR3 size: 12 residues. Germline V gene sequence: CDR1 SNHLY, CDR2 FYNNEI. The CDR3, as DNA: TGTGCCAGCAGTGAAACTTACAATGAGCAGTTCTTC. This translates into CASSETYNEQFF.

The table lists this clonotype with many counts. The chain is built from TRBV11-3 and TRBJ2-2; unclear D gene. CDR1 and CDR2 from the germline V gene are SGHNT and YENEEA. The ends were cut back, 3 bases at V and 6 bases at J, with 8 bases in the middle. This CDR3 region has 13 residues. CDR3 loop: CASSLVFPGELFF. For the CDR3, the DNA is TGTGCCAGCAGCTTGGTTTTCCCCGGGGAGCTGTTTTTT.

This clonotype showed up many times. The gene calls are TRBV6-2 or TRBV6-3 and TRBJ2-7; 10 bases fit TRBD2. The CDR3 loop spans 14 amino acids. The trim removed 6 bases at V and 9 bases at J, leaving 11 bases unmatched. Germline CDR1 reads MNHEY; CDR2 reads SVGEGT. CDR3 sequence (DNA): TGTGCCAGCAGGAGCGGGAGGGCCTTTGTTCGGCAGTACTTC. Its protein product is CASRSGRAFVRQYF.

This clonotype was observed a few times. This chain connects TRBV6-1 to TRBJ1-1; 11 bases map to TRBD1. Per the germline V gene, CDR1 is MNHNS and CDR2 is SASEGT. This CDR3 has 13 amino acids. The V and J ends lost 6 bases and 6 bases, in that order; junction bases with no gene match: 3. The CDR3 DNA is TGTGCCAGCAGGCTGGGACAGGGGGCTGAAGCTTTCTTT. Amino acid sequence: CASRLGQGAEAFF.

The chain combines TRBV9 with TRBJ2-3; D unresolved. The V end lost 0 bases, the J end lost 2 bases, and 7 bases lay between the germline ends. The V gene's germline CDR1 is SGDLS and CDR2 YYNGEE. The CDR3 consists of 14 residues. The CDR3 DNA is TGTGCCAGCAGCGTAGGGACCGTCACAGATACGCAGTATTTT. Its protein product is CASSVGTVTDTQYF.

The chain employs TRBV6-1 and TRBJ2-7; 7 nucleotides agree with TRBD1. Germline V gene lookup returns CDR1 MNHNS and CDR2 SASEGT. With 0 bases clipped from V and 2 bases from J, the junction kept 4 bases outside the gene matches. CDR3 length: 15 amino acids. DNA for the CDR3: TGTGCCAGCAGTGAAGCCGACCAGGGGGCCTACGAGCAGTACTTC. Translating gives CASSEADQGAYEQYF.

This clonotype was found many times. The chain couples TRBV7-2 to TRBJ2-1; 8 bases match TRBD2. The CDR3 is 14 residues long. V shed 5 bases, J shed 9 bases, and the junction held 9 bases outside the gene matches. CDR1 SGHTA and CDR2 FQGNSA come from the germline V gene. As DNA, the CDR3 is TGTGCCAGCAGCGAAAGGGGACTAGGGGTTGAGCAGTTCTTC. This encodes CASSERGLGVEQFF.

This clonotype has ten or more counts. The rearrangement links TRBV20-1 to TRBJ1-1; 7 bases fit TRBD1. Germline CDR1 reads DFQATT; CDR2 reads SNEGSKA (reference sequence). With 6 bases clipped from V and 6 bases from J, the junction kept 4 bases outside the gene matches. The CDR3 consists of 11 residues. CDR3 amino acids: CSARQGSEAFF. For the CDR3, the DNA is TGCAGTGCCAGACAGGGCTCTGAAGCTTTCTTT.

With respect to this clonotype: Compared with germline, one end of the junction differs, possibly owing to a read error. The chain carries TRBV9 and TRBJ2-5, with D tentatively TRBD2 (6 bases). The V gene's germline CDR1 is SGDLS and CDR2 YYNGEE. The CDR3 loop spans 14 amino acids. DNA for the CDR3: TGTGCCAGCAGCGGCTCGGGGGTCCAAGAGACCCAGCACTTC. Its protein product is CASSGSGVQETQHF.

This clonotype showed up just a few times. The CDR3 DNA reads TGCAGTGCTACCTCGAGTTTTCGGGCCAAAGAGACCCAGTACTTC. It specifies CSATSSFRAKETQYF. V is TRBV20-1 and J is TRBJ2-5; no clear D gene. The CDR3 extends over 15 amino acids. Germline values: CDR1 DFQATT, CDR2 SNEGSKA (reference sequence). Trimming left V 4 bases short and J 3 bases short, with 18 bases between.

This clonotype was detected ten times or more. The chain joins TRBV7-9 to TRBJ2-7, with D unclear. V dropped 2 bases and J dropped 4 bases, with 9 bases sitting between them. Germline V gene sequence: CDR1 SEHNR, CDR2 FQNEAQ (reference sequence). The length of the CDR3 is 13 residues. CDR3 in DNA: TGTGCCAGCAGCTTACCGGGCTCGTACGAGCAGTACTTC. Residues: CASSLPGSYEQYF.

This clonotype was seen many times. J is TRBJ1-1 and V is TRBV28; the D is unclear. V lost 8 bases to trimming and J lost 2 bases, with 9 bases between them. The CDR3 covers 12 residues. CDR1 is MDHEN, CDR2 SYDVKM, per germline. CDR3 DNA: TGTGCCAGCGAAACATTTAACACTGAAGCTTTCTTT. Protein: CASETFNTEAFF.

This clonotype was counted many times. This sequence joins TRBV10-3 and TRBJ1-1, with D possibly being TRBD1 (5 bases). The CDR3 spans 19 residues. CDR1 and CDR2 (germline): ENHRY, SYGVKD. The V gene lost 4 bases and the J gene lost 0 bases, with 24 bases spanning the gap. The CDR3 loop reads CAISARVQEEGRMNTEAFF. The CDR3 DNA reads as TGTGCCATCAGTGCCCGCGTCCAAGAAGAGGGACGGATGAACACTGAAGCTTTCTTT.

This clonotype was detected only a few times. V usage is TRBV28 and J usage is TRBJ2-7; TRBD1 is a possible D gene (6 bases). Trimming cost V 6 bases and J 2 bases, with 17 bases left between them. There are 15 residues in the CDR3. The germline V gene encodes CDR1 MDHEN and CDR2 SYDVKM. The CDR3 DNA reads TGTGCCAGCAGCATTTATCAGGGGATAGCCTACGAGCAGTACTTC. As protein: CASSIYQGIAYEQYF.

The V gene is TRBV18, the J gene TRBJ2-1; D is uncertain. CDR1 and CDR2 (germline): KGHSH, LQKENI. V was pared by 2 bases and J by 0 bases, with 5 bases between. The CDR3 sequence is 14 residues long. The CDR3 DNA follows: TGTGCCAGCTCACCAAGCGTCTCCTACAATGAGCAGTTCTTC. The encoded protein is CASSPSVSYNEQFF.

The sample holds many counts of this clonotype. The chain uses TRBV27 and TRBJ2-5; D perhaps matches TRBD2 (6 bases). Germline assignment: CDR1 MNHEY and CDR2 SMNVEV (reference sequence). The ends were cut back, 5 bases at V and 5 bases at J, with 18 bases in the middle. This CDR3 spans 15 amino acids. This CDR3 reads CASSTLSGLGETQYF. The CDR3 DNA reads as TGTGCCAGCAGTACCCTCAGCGGGCTCGGGGAGACCCAGTACTTC.

This clonotype has a count of ten or more. The chain combines TRBV29-1 with TRBJ1-1; D unresolved. This CDR3 comprises 13 residues. Germline V gene lookup returns CDR1 SQVTM and CDR2 ANQGSEA. Between the trimmed V and J ends, which lost 5 bases and 0 bases, there was a span of 10 bases. The CDR3 region has the DNA TGCAGCGTTACCCAGAGAATGAACACTGAAGCTTTCTTT. It yields the protein CSVTQRMNTEAFF.

The chain employs TRBV6-2 or TRBV6-3 and TRBJ2-1; D gene uncertain. There are 15 residues in the CDR3. The V end lost 6 bases, the J end lost 3 bases, and 15 bases lay between the germline ends. The germline V gene has CDR1 MNHEY and CDR2 SVGEGT. The CDR3 loop reads CASRVRVDGYNEQFF. CDR3 coding DNA: TGTGCCAGCAGAGTTCGGGTGGACGGCTACAATGAGCAGTTCTTC.

This clonotype was observed many times. The gene calls are TRBV2 and TRBJ2-6; D not certain. This CDR3 spans 14 amino acids. Germline V gives CDR1 SNHLY, CDR2 FYNNEI. V was trimmed by 2 bases and J by 3 bases, leaving 5 bases between them. The CDR3 loop reads CASSEIVGANVLTF. The CDR3 DNA follows: TGTGCCAGCAGTGAAATCGTTGGGGCCAACGTCCTGACTTTC.

Ten or more counts support this clonotype. The V call is TRBV28, the J call TRBJ1-5; D gene uncertain. Germline CDR1 and CDR2: MDHEN and SYDVKM. This CDR3 region has 12 residues. V was trimmed by 5 bases and J by 7 bases, leaving 9 bases between them. This CDR3 is CASSGLGQPQHF. CDR3 nucleotides: TGTGCCAGCAGTGGGCTTGGCCAGCCCCAGCATTTT. The full variable domain, completed using reference TRBV28 and TRBJ1-5, is DVKVTQSSRYLVKRTGEKVFLECVQDMDHENMFWYRQDPGLGLRLIYFSYDVKMKEKGDIPEGYSVSREKKERFSLILESASTNQTSMYLCASSGLGQPQHFGDGTRLSIL.

The chain joins TRBV4-2 to TRBJ2-5, with 7 nucleotides matching TRBD1. The germline V gene encodes CDR1 LGHNA and CDR2 YNFKEQ. This CDR3 has 15 amino acids. The trim removed 1 base at V and 2 bases at J, leaving 4 bases unmatched. The CDR3 is CASSQATGIQETQYF. The CDR3 DNA is TGTGCCAGCAGCCAAGCGACAGGGATTCAAGAGACCCAGTACTTC.

The V and J genes are TRBV19 and TRBJ2-4; D is possibly TRBD2 (5 bases). Germline loops: CDR1 LNHDA, CDR2 SQIVND (reference sequence). There are 14 residues in the CDR3. Trimming pared 1 base from V and 2 bases from J, leaving 6 bases between. Here the CDR3 reads CASSIAGTKNIQYF. CDR3 DNA sequence: TGTGCCAGTAGTATAGCCGGGACCAAAAACATTCAGTACTTC.

At least ten counts were recorded for this clonotype. One end of the junction varies from germline; a read error may be responsible. This chain joins TRBV6-1 and TRBJ2-3; the D gene is possibly TRBD1 (6 bases). The CDR3 contains 16 residues. CDR1 and CDR2 from the germline V gene are MNHNS and SASEGT. CDR3 region: CASSKAGTPGTDTQYF. CDR3 bases: TGTGCCAGCAGTAAAGCCGGGACACCTGGCACAGATACGCAGTATTTT.

This clonotype was detected a few times. This chain connects TRBV6-1 to TRBJ1-1, with TRBD1 identical over 11 bases. Germline loops: CDR1 MNHNS, CDR2 SASEGT. The CDR3 extends over 14 amino acids. V lost 7 bases, J lost 4 bases, and 5 bases stayed unmatched. This CDR3 is CASTWDRGFTEAFF. The CDR3 DNA follows: TGTGCCAGCACATGGGACAGGGGGTTCACTGAAGCTTTCTTT.